Listed below are T cell receptor beta chains from one sample, sequenced in a study of blood T cell repertoires in COVID-19. The protocol was immunoSEQ multiplex PCR, while the TCRdb copy is restricted to in-frame clones and leaves out a portion. The sample yields about 22,000 clones, about 89% seen once. The sequenced material came from peripheral blood. The source is a human donor with active COVID-19. The donor label of this sample is uncertain. Both conserved end residues are part of each CDR3.

cdr3_length | j_call | v_call | cdr3_aa
16 | TRBJ2-2 | TRBV27 | CASSYLAGEGPGELFF
13 | TRBJ1-2 | TRBV7-2 | CASSPDRGFGYTF
15 | TRBJ1-2 | TRBV9 | CASSSGTGVLYGYTF
13 | TRBJ1-1 | TRBV11-3 | CASSYSRNTEAFF
15 | TRBJ2-2 | TRBV6-6 | CASSYLEGDTGELFF
15 | TRBJ2-7 | TRBV6-2/TRBV6-3 | CASSSLAGSSYEQYF
18 | TRBJ2-1 | TRBV6-6 | CASSRGQGAFVSYNEQFF
20 | TRBJ2-3 | TRBV6-2/TRBV6-3 | CASSYSRLAGDPSSTDTQYF
14 | TRBJ2-7 | TRBV27 | CASSSGTSSYEQYF
13 | TRBJ2-7 | TRBV15 | CATSRKITYEQYF
15 | TRBJ2-1 | TRBV27 | CASSSDRAGRNEQFF
17 | TRBJ1-5 | TRBV28 | CASSLGQGSLSNQPQHF
13 | TRBJ1-1 | TRBV18 | CASSPSRDIEAFF
13 | TRBJ1-2 | TRBV16 | CASRLGQNYGYTF
15 | TRBJ2-3 | TRBV9 | CASSVGQPSTDTQYF
15 | TRBJ1-2 | TRBV21-1 | CASSKVSYPNYGYTF
13 | TRBJ2-3 | TRBV5-8 | CASSSLESDTQYF
17 | TRBJ2-2 | TRBV5-4 | CASSPTYAGGTNGELFF
13 | TRBJ1-2 | TRBV6-5 | CASSLSLNYGYTF
16 | TRBJ1-2 | TRBV3-1/TRBV3-2 | CASSQGPGQGDYGYTF
15 | TRBJ2-7 | TRBV4-3 | CASSLGLAGAYEQYF
14 | TRBJ1-1 | TRBV4-1 | CASSQRQANTEAFF
17 | TRBJ1-2 | TRBV2 | CASSGPRGLPRNYGYTF
14 | TRBJ2-3 | TRBV10-3 | CAISETGGGRAQYF
14 | TRBJ1-2 | TRBV5-4 | CASSPPGTGLEYTF
16 | TRBJ2-7 | TRBV7-2 | CASSLAGTGTIGEQYF
14 | TRBJ2-3 | TRBV3-1/TRBV3-2 | CASSQDLAGNTQYF